This TCR beta chain was sequenced during a study of shared clonotypes between healthy human individuals. V lost 7 bases to trimming and J lost 5 bases, with 14 bases between them. Germline V gene sequence: CDR1 SNHLY, CDR2 FYNNEI. This CDR3 contains 14 residues. Repertoires were generated with immunoSEQ multiplex PCR, while TCRdb's copy carries only in-frame clones and drops some. The sample shows approximately 1,500,000 clones, roughly 95% of them seen only once. This clone was observed once. Sequenced input: naive CD4+ T cells sorted from blood. Subset defined: CD45RA+ positively selected. The V and J genes are TRBV2 and TRBJ1-4; tentatively, D is TRBD1 (5 bases). This TCR derives from a man aged 25-40 years in good health. This CDR3 is CASTSPRGNEKLFF. CDR3 nucleotide sequence: TGTGCCAGCACCTCGCCTCGGGGGAATGAAAAACTGTTTTTT.